These T cell receptor beta chains were read from a single sample in a study of blood T cells in healthy people across ages. TCRdb re-called the 5' RACE reads through MiXCR, storing one row per CDR3 protein. The table has roughly 1,500,000 distinct CDR3 sequences, about 31% seen once; the top ten hold 10% to 12%. Input material: blood. Receptor source: a woman aged 25 to 39 in good health. CDR3s include the opening cysteine and the closing phenylalanine or tryptophan. D genes are given only for firm matches. Size is stated for part of the rows, as once, few or many counts, or as a class when the clone is expanded.

size	V	D	J	CDR3	DNA
few	TRBV20-1	TRBD2	TRBJ2-5	CSALRSGGSQETQYF	TGCAGTGCCTTACGAAGCGGGGGTAGTCAAGAGACCCAGTACTTC
many	TRBV5-1	.	TRBJ1-1	CASSGLNTEAFF	TGCGCCAGCAGCGGGTTGAACACTGAAGCTTTCTTT
.	TRBV7-2	.	TRBJ1-2	CASSLGFWGGGYGYTF	TGTGCCAGCAGCTTAGGATTTTGGGGAGGCGGCTATGGCTACACCTTC
few	TRBV4-1	.	TRBJ2-2	CASSQDLAGRTGELFF	TGCGCCAGCAGCCAAGATTTGGCGGGAAGAACCGGGGAGCTGTTTTTT
many	TRBV28	.	TRBJ1-5	CASSSPNRVRSNQPQHF	TGTGCCAGCAGTTCCCCCAACAGGGTCAGAAGCAATCAGCCCCAGCATTTT
few	TRBV9	TRBD2	TRBJ2-1	CASSAGGGALPSSYNEQFF	TGTGCCAGCAGCGCGGGCGGGGGGGCGTTACCGAGCTCCTACAATGAGCAGTTCTTC
.	TRBV27	.	TRBJ2-7	CASSYAGAHEQYF	TGTGCCAGCAGTTACGCAGGGGCCCACGAGCAGTACTTC
.	TRBV7-2	TRBD2	TRBJ2-3	CASSSAVAGAPDTQYF	TGTGCCAGCAGCTCCGCCGTGGCGGGAGCCCCAGATACGCAGTATTTT
.	TRBV2	TRBD2	TRBJ2-1	CASSVTSGGRTSYNEQFF	TGTGCCAGCAGTGTAACTAGCGGGGGTAGAACCTCCTACAATGAGCAGTTCTTC
.	TRBV7-8	.	TRBJ2-7	CASSLKALGCEQYF	TGTGCCAGCAGCTTAAAGGCCCTAGGCTGCGAGCAGTACTTC
.	TRBV29-1	.	TRBJ2-1	CSATRDPGINEQFF	TGCAGCGCGACCCGGGACCCAGGCATCAATGAGCAGTTCTTC
few	TRBV9	.	TRBJ2-7	CASSVLPGPRPEQYF	TGTGCCAGCAGCGTTCTGCCGGGACCGCGGCCCGAGCAGTACTTC
.	TRBV3-1	.	TRBJ1-2	CASSQERPTGYTF	TGTGCCAGTAGCCAAGAGAGGCCAACCGGCTACACCTTC
.	TRBV24-1	TRBD2	TRBJ2-1	CATSDPTSGTYYEQFF	TGTGCCACCAGTGACCCGACTAGCGGGACTTACTATGAGCAGTTCTTC
.	TRBV14	.	TRBJ1-2	CASSRHRDGGYTF	TGTGCCAGCAGCCGTCACAGGGATGGTGGCTACACCTTC
few	TRBV4-2	TRBD2	TRBJ2-1	CASSQGMTSGSWDEQFF	TGTGCCAGCAGCCAGGGGATGACTAGCGGGAGTTGGGATGAGCAGTTCTTC
.	TRBV3-1	.	TRBJ2-1	CASNQEMGPSSNEQFF	TGTGCCAGCAACCAAGAAATGGGCCCAAGCAGCAATGAGCAGTTCTTC
.	TRBV5-1	.	TRBJ2-7	CASSSGWGKNGYEQYF	TGCGCCAGCAGCTCGGGTTGGGGGAAGAACGGTTACGAGCAGTACTTC
.	TRBV27	TRBD2	TRBJ2-3	CTSRSLAGAKTDTQYF	TGTACCAGCAGATCTCTAGCGGGAGCGAAGACAGATACGCAGTATTTT
.	TRBV6-6	.	TRBJ2-7	CASPGDILPGEQYF	TGTGCCAGCCCGGGAGACATTTTACCGGGCGAGCAGTACTTC
.	TRBV14	.	TRBJ2-1	CASSQEGGTIYNEQFF	TGTGCCAGCAGCCAAGAAGGTGGGACAATCTACAATGAGCAGTTCTTC
.	TRBV6-5	TRBD1	TRBJ2-7	CASRPDRVRPYEQYF	TGTGCCAGCAGGCCCGACAGGGTTCGGCCCTACGAGCAGTACTTC
many	TRBV7-3	.	TRBJ2-3	CASKSAYAADTQYF	TGTGCCAGCAAGTCTGCCTACGCGGCGGATACGCAGTATTTT
few	TRBV7-9	TRBD1	TRBJ1-2	CASSLARTGANYGYTF	TGTGCCAGCAGCTTAGCAAGGACAGGAGCTAACTATGGCTACACCTTC
few	TRBV5-8	.	TRBJ2-7	CASSLSLKGVHEQYF	TGTGCCAGCAGCTTGAGTTTGAAGGGGGTCCACGAGCAGTACTTC
.	TRBV20-1	TRBD1	TRBJ1-1	CSARGGQNNLHTEAFF	TGCAGTGCTAGAGGGGGACAGAATAATTTGCACACTGAAGCTTTCTTT
.	TRBV6-5	TRBD2	TRBJ2-1	CASRHGLASPSYNEQFF	TGTGCCAGCAGGCATGGACTAGCGTCCCCCTCCTACAATGAGCAGTTCTTC
few	TRBV9	.	TRBJ2-5	CASSPQDRNQETQYF	TGTGCCAGCAGCCCCCAGGACCGTAACCAAGAGACCCAGTACTTC
.	TRBV28	.	TRBJ2-3	CASSPESLPRDTQYF	TGTGCCAGCAGTCCAGAGAGCCTCCCCAGGGATACGCAGTATTTT
.	TRBV5-5	TRBD2	TRBJ2-7	CASSLGREYHEQYF	TGTGCCAGCAGCTTGGGGCGGGAGTACCACGAGCAGTACTTC
few	TRBV4-1	TRBD2	TRBJ2-3	CASSQFSGRAQVDTQYF	TGCGCCAGCAGCCAATTTAGCGGGAGGGCCCAGGTAGATACGCAGTATTTT
.	TRBV11-2	.	TRBJ2-6	CASSHIGSGANVLTF	TGTGCCAGCAGCCACATAGGCTCTGGGGCCAACGTCCTGACTTTC
.	TRBV5-1	.	TRBJ2-3	CATRVGLTDTQYF	TGCGCCACCCGGGTAGGCCTCACAGATACGCAGTATTTT
.	TRBV3-1	TRBD2	TRBJ2-3	CASSRSGGGWEDTQYF	TGTGCCAGCAGCCGGAGCGGGGGAGGGTGGGAAGATACGCAGTATTTT
.	TRBV30	TRBD2	TRBJ2-4	CAWSVMAGGPEWHIQYF	TGTGCCTGGAGTGTGATGGCGGGGGGCCCCGAGTGGCACATTCAGTACTTC
many	TRBV20-1	.	TRBJ2-1	CSATPPRAYNEQFF	TGCAGTGCAACCCCCCCAAGGGCATACAATGAGCAGTTCTTC
once	TRBV9	TRBD1	TRBJ2-3	CASSVTGQVTDTQYF	TGTGCCAGCAGCGTAACGGGACAGGTCACAGATACGCAGTATTTT
many	TRBV20-1	TRBD1	TRBJ2-7	CSAAGQGADEQYF	TGCAGTGCCGCCGGACAGGGGGCGGACGAGCAGTACTTC
few	TRBV6-6	TRBD1	TRBJ1-5	CASSHGTAYSNQPQHF	TGTGCCAGCAGCCACGGGACAGCTTATAGCAATCAGCCCCAGCATTTT
.	TRBV3-1	.	TRBJ2-1	CASSQDRISSYNEQFF	TGTGCCAGCAGCCAAGACAGGATTAGCTCCTACAATGAGCAGTTCTTC
few	TRBV12-3/TRBV12-4	TRBD2	TRBJ2-5	CASRGLAGGKYQETQYF	TGTGCCAGCAGGGGACTAGCGGGGGGGAAGTACCAAGAGACCCAGTACTTC
once	TRBV5-1	.	TRBJ2-3	CASSLEELGTQYF	TGCGCCAGCAGCTTGGAGGAGCTAGGTACGCAGTATTTT
.	TRBV12-3/TRBV12-4	.	TRBJ2-7	CASTGTGWDEQYF	TGTGCCAGCACCGGGACCGGGTGGGACGAGCAGTACTTC
.	TRBV5-1	TRBD2	TRBJ2-6	CASSRLAGGTGANVLTF	TGCGCCAGCAGCCGACTAGCGGGGGGTACTGGGGCCAACGTCCTGACTTTC
few	TRBV4-1	TRBD1	TRBJ2-5	CASSLQGARDETQYF	TGCGCCAGCAGCTTACAGGGGGCGCGGGACGAGACCCAGTACTTC
few	TRBV11-2	.	TRBJ2-7	CASSSGPPGSYEQYF	TGTGCCAGCAGCTCGGGACCCCCGGGGAGCTACGAGCAGTACTTC
.	TRBV27	.	TRBJ2-7	CASSSLGVYSGYEQYF	TGTGCCAGCAGTTCCCTCGGGGTTTATTCGGGGTACGAGCAGTACTTC
few	TRBV11-3	.	TRBJ2-1	CASSLSNLNNEQFF	TGTGCCAGCAGCTTAAGTAATTTAAACAATGAGCAGTTCTTC
few	TRBV5-1	.	TRBJ2-6	CASSLARITGKPPTGANVLTF	TGCGCCAGCAGCTTGGCCAGAATCACAGGGAAGCCCCCTACTGGGGCCAACGTCCTGACTTTC
.	TRBV4-2	.	TRBJ1-5	CASSQESQPQHF	TGTGCCAGCAGCCAAGAGTCGCAGCCCCAGCATTTT
.	TRBV9	.	TRBJ2-3	CASSPEGGLTDTQYF	TGTGCCAGCAGCCCCGAGGGGGGGTTGACAGATACGCAGTATTTT
.	TRBV20-1	.	TRBJ2-3	CSARGASSRTDTQYF	TGCAGTGCTAGAGGGGCTAGCTCTCGCACAGATACGCAGTATTTT